This T cell receptor (beta chain) was retrieved from a study of blood T cells in healthy people across ages. Study information: The template switching approach captured approximately one barcoded beta molecule for every two T cells.

To note about this clonotype: Its antigen is still unknown.

The second PCR ran about 6 to 12 cycles with a sample-barcoded 5' primer and J-beta primers. Each cDNA was tagged by a template-switch adaptor containing 12 random nucleotides. From the 5' RACE reads, TCRdb called clonotypes with MiXCR, one entry per CDR3 protein. The repertoire holds roughly 2 million distinct CDR3 sequences, with around 48% as singletons. Germline V gene lookup returns CDR1 LNHNV and CDR2 YYDKDF (reference sequence). V lost 0 bases to trimming and J lost 6 bases; unmatched junction nucleotides: 9. This CDR3 comprises 17 residues. Study-wide results and limits: Expanded clonotype changes were possibly confounded by unknown donor CMV status.

The study recruited healthy Caucasian donors from Russia who were aged roughly 6 to 90. This sequence was found in a woman in her thirties or forties in good health. The rearrangement joins TRBV15 to TRBJ2-1; the match to TRBD2 covers 9 bases. Sample: blood. This CDR3 reads CATSRDRGSGGSNEQFF. The CDR3 nucleotides are TGTGCCACCAGCAGAGATAGAGGTAGCGGGGGAAGCAATGAGCAGTTCTTC. Together with reference TRBV15 and TRBJ2-1, the CDR3 gives the full variable domain: DAMVIQNPRYQVTQFGKPVTLSCSQTLNHNVMYWYQQKSSQAPKLLFHYYDKDFNNEADTPDNFQSRRPNTSFCFLDIRSPGLGDTAMYLCATSRDRGSGGSNEQFFGPGTRLTVL.